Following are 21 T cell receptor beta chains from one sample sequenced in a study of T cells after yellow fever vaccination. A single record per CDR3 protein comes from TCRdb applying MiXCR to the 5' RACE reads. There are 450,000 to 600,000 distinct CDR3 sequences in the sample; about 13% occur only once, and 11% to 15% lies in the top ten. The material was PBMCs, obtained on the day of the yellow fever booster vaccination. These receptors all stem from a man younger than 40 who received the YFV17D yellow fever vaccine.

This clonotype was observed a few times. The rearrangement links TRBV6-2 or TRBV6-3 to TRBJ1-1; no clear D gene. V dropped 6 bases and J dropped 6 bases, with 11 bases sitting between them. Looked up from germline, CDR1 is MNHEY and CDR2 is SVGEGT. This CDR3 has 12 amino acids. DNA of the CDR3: TGTGCCAGCAGCACGTCGGAGGCTGAAGCTTTCTTT. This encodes CASSTSEAEAFF.

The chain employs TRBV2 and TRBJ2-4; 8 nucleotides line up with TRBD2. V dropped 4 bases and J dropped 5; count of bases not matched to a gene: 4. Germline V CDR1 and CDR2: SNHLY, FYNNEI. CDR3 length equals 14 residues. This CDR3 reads CASSGREGQNIQYF. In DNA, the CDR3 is TGTGCCAGCAGTGGTCGGGAGGGCCAAAACATTCAGTACTTC.

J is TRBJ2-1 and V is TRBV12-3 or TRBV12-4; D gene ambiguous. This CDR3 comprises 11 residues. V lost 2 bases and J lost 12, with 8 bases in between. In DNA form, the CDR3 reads TGTGCCAGCAGTTTATTGGAACGGCAGTTCTTC. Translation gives CASSLLERQFF.

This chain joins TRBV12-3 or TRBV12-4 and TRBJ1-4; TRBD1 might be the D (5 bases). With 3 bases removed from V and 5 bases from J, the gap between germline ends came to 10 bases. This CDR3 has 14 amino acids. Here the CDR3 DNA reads TGTGCCAGCAGTTTCAGGGAGGGAAATGAAAAACTGTTTTTT. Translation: CASSFREGNEKLFF.

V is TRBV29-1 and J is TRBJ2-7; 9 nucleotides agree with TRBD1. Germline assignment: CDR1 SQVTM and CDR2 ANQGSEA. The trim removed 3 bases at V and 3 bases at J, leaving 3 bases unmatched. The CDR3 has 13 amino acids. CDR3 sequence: CSVDTGGNYEQYF. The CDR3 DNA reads TGCAGCGTTGACACAGGGGGCAACTACGAGCAGTACTTC.

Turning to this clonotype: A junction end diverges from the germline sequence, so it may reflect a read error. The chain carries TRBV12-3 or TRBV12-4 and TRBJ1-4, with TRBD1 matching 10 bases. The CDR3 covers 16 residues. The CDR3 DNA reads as TGTGCCAGCAGTCTAGCCCGGACAGGGGGTTATGAAAAACTGTTTTTT. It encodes CASSLARTGGYEKLFF.

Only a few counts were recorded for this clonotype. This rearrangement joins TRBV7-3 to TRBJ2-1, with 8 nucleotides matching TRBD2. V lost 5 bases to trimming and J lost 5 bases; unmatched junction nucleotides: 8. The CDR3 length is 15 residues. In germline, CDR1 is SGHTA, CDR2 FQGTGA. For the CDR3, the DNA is TGTGCCAGCAGCCCCAGCGGGGGCGCCGACAATGAGCAGTTCTTC. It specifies CASSPSGGADNEQFF.

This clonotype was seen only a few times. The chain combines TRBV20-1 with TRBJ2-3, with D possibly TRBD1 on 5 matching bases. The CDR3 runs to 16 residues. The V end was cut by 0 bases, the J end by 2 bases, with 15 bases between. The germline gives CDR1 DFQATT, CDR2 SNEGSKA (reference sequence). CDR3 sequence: CSAREGGAHLTDTQYF. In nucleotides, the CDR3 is TGCAGTGCTAGAGAGGGTGGGGCGCATCTCACAGATACGCAGTATTTT.

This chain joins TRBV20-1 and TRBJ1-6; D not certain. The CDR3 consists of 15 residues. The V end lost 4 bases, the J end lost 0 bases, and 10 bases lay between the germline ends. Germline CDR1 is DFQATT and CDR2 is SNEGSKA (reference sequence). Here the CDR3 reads CSATDGSSYNSPLHF. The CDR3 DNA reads TGCAGTGCTACCGACGGAAGCTCCTATAATTCACCCCTCCACTTT.

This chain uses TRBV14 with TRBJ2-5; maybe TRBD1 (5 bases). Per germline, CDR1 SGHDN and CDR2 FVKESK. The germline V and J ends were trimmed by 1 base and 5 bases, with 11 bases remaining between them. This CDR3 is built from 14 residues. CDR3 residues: CASSQAGSAETQYF. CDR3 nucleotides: TGTGCCAGCAGCCAAGCAGGGTCCGCCGAGACCCAGTACTTC.

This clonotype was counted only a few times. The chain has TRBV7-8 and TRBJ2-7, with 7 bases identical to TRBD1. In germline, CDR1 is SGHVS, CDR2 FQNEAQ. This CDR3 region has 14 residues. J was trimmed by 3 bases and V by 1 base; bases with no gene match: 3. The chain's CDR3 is CASSLDGQVYEQYF. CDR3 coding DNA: TGTGCCAGCAGCTTAGACGGACAGGTCTACGAGCAGTACTTC.

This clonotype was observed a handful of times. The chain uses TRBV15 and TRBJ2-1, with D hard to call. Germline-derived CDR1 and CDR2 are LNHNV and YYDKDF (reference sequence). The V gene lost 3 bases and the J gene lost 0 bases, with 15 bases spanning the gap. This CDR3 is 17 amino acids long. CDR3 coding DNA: TGTGCCACCAGCAGGTTCGGTCTGGGCAGCTCCTACAATGAGCAGTTCTTC. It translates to CATSRFGLGSSYNEQFF.

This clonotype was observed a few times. CDR3 region: CASRPSTSGYTGELFF. CDR3 nucleotides: TGTGCCAGCAGACCCTCCACTAGCGGTTACACCGGGGAGCTGTTTTTT. The V and J genes are TRBV6-1 and TRBJ2-2; 8 positions agree with TRBD2. CDR1 is MNHNS, CDR2 SASEGT, per germline. The CDR3 is made up of 16 amino acids. V trimming: 6 bases; J trimming: 3 bases; junction bases outside the gene matches: 9.

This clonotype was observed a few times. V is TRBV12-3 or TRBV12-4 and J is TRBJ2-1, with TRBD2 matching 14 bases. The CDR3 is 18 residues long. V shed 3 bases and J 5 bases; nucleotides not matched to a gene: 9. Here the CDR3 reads CASSLGQGLAGADNEQFF. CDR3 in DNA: TGTGCCAGCAGTTTGGGGCAGGGACTAGCGGGAGCCGACAATGAGCAGTTCTTC.

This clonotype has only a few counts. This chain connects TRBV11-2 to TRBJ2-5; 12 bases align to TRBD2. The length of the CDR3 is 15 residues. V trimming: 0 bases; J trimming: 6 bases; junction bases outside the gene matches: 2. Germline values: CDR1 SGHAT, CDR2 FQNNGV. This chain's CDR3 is CASSLDLAGGQTQYF. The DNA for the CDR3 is TGTGCCAGCAGCTTAGATCTAGCGGGAGGGCAGACCCAGTACTTC.

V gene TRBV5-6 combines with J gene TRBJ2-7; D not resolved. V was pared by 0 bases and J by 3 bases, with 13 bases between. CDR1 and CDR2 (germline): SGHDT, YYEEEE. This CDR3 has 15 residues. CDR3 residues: CASSLVGNHHYEQYF. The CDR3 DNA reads TGTGCCAGCAGCTTGGTAGGTAATCATCACTACGAGCAGTACTTC.

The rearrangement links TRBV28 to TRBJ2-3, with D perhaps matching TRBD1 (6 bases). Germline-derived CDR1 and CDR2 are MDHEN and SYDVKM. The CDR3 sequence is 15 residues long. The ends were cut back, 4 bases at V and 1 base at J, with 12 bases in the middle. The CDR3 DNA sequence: TGTGCCAGCAGTTCTCCCCGACAGGGCACAGATACGCAGTATTTT. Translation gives CASSSPRQGTDTQYF.

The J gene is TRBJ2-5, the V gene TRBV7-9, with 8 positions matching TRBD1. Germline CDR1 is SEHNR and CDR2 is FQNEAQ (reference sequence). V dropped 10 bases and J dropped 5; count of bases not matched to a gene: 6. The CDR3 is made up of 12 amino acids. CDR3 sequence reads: CATQDRVETQYF. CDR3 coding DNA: TGTGCCACGCAGGACAGGGTCGAGACCCAGTACTTC.

The CDR3 reads CASSGYGGTDTQYF. The CDR3 region has the DNA TGTGCCAGCAGCGGCTATGGCGGCACAGATACGCAGTATTTT. The rearrangement uses TRBV7-2 and TRBJ2-3; D ambiguous. This CDR3 comprises 14 residues. Germline V gives CDR1 SGHTA, CDR2 FQGNSA. V lost 5 bases, J lost 1 base, and 10 bases lay in between.

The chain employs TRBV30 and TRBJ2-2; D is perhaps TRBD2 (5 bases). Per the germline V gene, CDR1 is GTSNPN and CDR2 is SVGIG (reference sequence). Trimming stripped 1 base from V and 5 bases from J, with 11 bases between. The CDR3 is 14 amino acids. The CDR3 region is CAWSALLETGELFF. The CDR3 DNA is TGTGCCTGGAGTGCCCTACTAGAGACCGGGGAGCTGTTTTTT.

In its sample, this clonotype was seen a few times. CDR3 sequence reads: CASSSSRTSGRTGELFF. CDR3 coding DNA: TGTGCCAGCAGCTCTAGTAGGACTAGCGGGAGGACCGGGGAGCTGTTTTTT. The V and J genes are TRBV7-7 and TRBJ2-2; 14 nucleotides align to TRBD2. Trimming at V came to 4 bases and at J to 5 bases, leaving 6 bases not matched to a gene. Germline CDR1 and CDR2: SSHAT and FNYEAQ (reference sequence). The CDR3 is 17 residues long.